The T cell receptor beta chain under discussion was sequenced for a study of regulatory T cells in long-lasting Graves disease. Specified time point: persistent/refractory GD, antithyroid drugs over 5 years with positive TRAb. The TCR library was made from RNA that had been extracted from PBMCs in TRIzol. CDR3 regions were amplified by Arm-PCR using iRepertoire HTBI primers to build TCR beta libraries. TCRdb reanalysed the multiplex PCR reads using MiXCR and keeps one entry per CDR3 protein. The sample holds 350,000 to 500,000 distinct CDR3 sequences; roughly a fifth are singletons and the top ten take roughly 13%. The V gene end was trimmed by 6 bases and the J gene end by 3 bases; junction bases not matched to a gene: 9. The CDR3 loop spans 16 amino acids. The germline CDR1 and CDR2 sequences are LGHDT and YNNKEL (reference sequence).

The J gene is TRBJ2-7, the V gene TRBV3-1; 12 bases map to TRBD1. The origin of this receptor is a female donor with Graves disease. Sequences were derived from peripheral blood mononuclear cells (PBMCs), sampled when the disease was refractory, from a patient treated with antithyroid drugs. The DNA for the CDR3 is TGTGCCAGCAGAGATTCCGGGACAGGGGGCGACTACGAGCAGTACTTC. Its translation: CASRDSGTGGDYEQYF.